The 10 T cell receptor beta chains reported below all come from one sample, sequenced in a study of T cell clonality in common variable immunodeficiency. Profiling relied on immunoSEQ multiplex PCR, and the TCRdb table lists in-frame clones only, not all of them. The sample presents 40,000 to 60,000 clones, none singletons. Material: peripheral blood mononuclear cells. The source is a person aged 18-70 years in good health.

Many counts were recorded for this clone. The CDR3 is cut off 3 residues early in the read; its end comes from the germline J gene. The V gene is TRBV19, the J gene TRBJ1-1, with D possibly being TRBD1 (5 bases). Germline CDR1 LNHDA, CDR2 SQIVND (reference sequence). The CDR3 spans 13 residues. Trimming shortened V by 5 bases and J by 5 bases, and 12 bases separated the two germline ends. CDR3 protein: CASSPRGRTEAFF. The part of the CDR3 DNA that was read is TGTGCCAGTAGTCCTCGGGGGAGGACTGAA.

This clone has a count of ten or more. The read falls 3 residues short of the CDR3 end, and the missing part is taken from the germline J gene. This sequence joins TRBV6-2 or TRBV6-3 and TRBJ2-7, with 10 nucleotides matching TRBD1. The CDR3 covers 14 residues. Germline assignment: CDR1 MNHEY and CDR2 SVGEGT. The ends lost 4 bases at V and 6 bases at J; junction bases unmatched: 6. The CDR3 is CASSSSRTGGEQYF. CDR3 bases read: TGTGCCAGCAGTTCATCAAGGACAGGGGGCGAG.

This clone was found many times. The sequence runs out 3 residues before the end of the CDR3; the remainder is reconstructed from the germline J gene. This chain joins TRBV20-1 and TRBJ2-3, with a weak D call TRBD1 (5 bases). V lost 5 bases, J lost 6 bases, and 18 bases lay in between. There are 14 residues in the CDR3. Germline V lookup: CDR1 DFQATT, CDR2 SNEGSKA (reference sequence). The CDR3 loop is CSAFDSPDRDTQYF. The covered CDR3 bases are TGCAGTGCTTTCGACAGCCCCGATAGGGATACG.

Worth noting for this clone: The CDR3 goes on 3 residues after the read ends, and that part is filled in from the germline J gene. The rearrangement links TRBV7-6 to TRBJ1-2; possibly TRBD1 for D (6 bases). CDR1 is SGHVS, CDR2 FNYEAQ, per germline. CDR3 length: 17 amino acids. The sequenced CDR3 bases are TGTGCCAGCAGCTTACTCCCCGGTAGCAGGGGCACAGATACC. This translates into CASSLLPGSRGTDT. The CDR3 in its entirety is CASSLLPGSRGTDTYTF.

About this clone itself: Read sequence stops 3 residues before the CDR3 end, and the germline J gene provides the missing end. This chain uses TRBV5-5 with TRBJ2-1, with 9 nucleotides matching TRBD2. There are 15 residues in the CDR3. CDR1 and CDR2 from the germline V gene are SGHKS and YYEKEE (reference sequence). J gave up 4 bases and V 0 bases, and 2 bases lay outside the gene matches. The CDR3: CASSLERGDYNEQFF. Partial CDR3 DNA: TGTGCCAGCAGCTTGGAGCGGGGGGATTACAATGAG. Combining the CDR3 with reference TRBV5-5 and TRBJ2-1 gives the whole variable domain DAGVTQSPTHLIKTRGQQVTLRCSPISGHKSVSWYQQVLGQGPQFIFQYYEKEERGRGNFPDRFSARQFPNYSSELNVNALLLGDSALYLCASSLERGDYNEQFFGPGTRLTVL.

In its sample, this clone was seen many times. The part of the CDR3 DNA that was read is TGCGCCAGCAGCCTGGGCCGGGGGGGCAAGAACACTGAA. Translation: CASSLGRGGKNTE. The full CDR3 is CASSLGRGGKNTEAFF. The chain joins TRBV5-1 to TRBJ1-1; D is perhaps TRBD1 (6 bases). The read stops 3 residues short of the end of the CDR3; the missing end is completed from the germline J gene. From germline, CDR1 is SGHRS and CDR2 YFSETQ. The CDR3 sequence is 16 residues long. Trimming took 4 bases from V and 1 from J, leaving 17 bases between them.

The sample holds many counts of this clone. CDR3 DNA (partial): TGTGCCAGCAGCTTAGCTTTCAGGGGGAACTCTGGAAACACC. It encodes CASSLAFRGNSGNT. In full, the CDR3 reads CASSLAFRGNSGNTIYF. The chain combines TRBV7-2 with TRBJ1-3; the match to TRBD1 covers 7 bases. Coverage ceases 3 residues before the CDR3 finishes, and the germline J gene fills in the end. V gave up 0 bases and J gave up 0 bases; unmatched junction bases: 5. This CDR3 spans 17 amino acids. Per the germline V gene, CDR1 is SGHTA and CDR2 is FQGNSA. The full variable domain, with the rest looked up from reference TRBV7-2 and TRBJ1-3, is GAGVSQSPSNKVTEKGKDVELRCDPISGHTALYWYRQSLGQGLEFLIYFQGNSAPDKSGLPSDRFSAERTGGSVSTLTIQRTQQEDSAVYLCASSLAFRGNSGNTIYFGEGSWLTVV.

This clone was seen repeatedly, ten times or more. The read terminates 3 residues before the CDR3 end, so the remaining end is supplied by the germline J gene. The rearrangement joins TRBV18 to TRBJ1-1; no definite D call. Germline CDR1 reads KGHSH; CDR2 reads LQKENI. This CDR3 spans 15 amino acids. Trimming stripped 0 bases from V and 3 bases from J, with 11 bases between. The CDR3 protein is CASSPPGSTDTEAFF. CDR3 DNA (partial): TGTGCCAGCTCACCACCGGGCAGTACGGACACTGAA.

This clone was observed at least ten times. From the germline J gene comes the end of the CDR3, since the read stops 3 residues before it. V and J are TRBV12-3 or TRBV12-4 and TRBJ2-6; possibly TRBD2 for D (6 bases). V was shortened by 3 bases and J by 5 bases, with 14 bases between the two germline ends. The CDR3 has 16 residues. CDR3 bases read: TGTGCCAGCAGTTTCCTCGAGCGGGTACGGGCCAACGTC. Its protein product is CASSFLERVRANV. The whole CDR3 reads CASSFLERVRANVLTF.

This clone was counted ten times or more. The read ends 3 residues shy of where the CDR3 ends; the end is completed using the germline J gene. The chain uses TRBV2 and TRBJ2-3; unclear D gene. Germline loops: CDR1 SNHLY, CDR2 FYNNEI. This CDR3 has 14 residues. Deletions cut 9 bases from V and 0 bases from J, with 13 bases between. The CDR3 reads CARTRAPSTDTQYF. The DNA read from the CDR3 is TGTGCCAGGACCCGAGCGCCTAGCACAGATACG. Based on the CDR3 plus reference TRBV2 and TRBJ2-3, the full variable domain is EPEVTQTPSHQVTQMGQEVILRCVPISNHLYFYWYRQILGQKVEFLVSFYNNEISEKSEIFDDQFSVERPDGSNFTLKIRSTKLEDSAMYFCARTRAPSTDTQYFGPGTRLTVL.